This record concerns one T cell receptor beta chain sequence. The data are from a study of cytomegalovirus exposure and HLA in healthy donors. Study-level information: A preliminary data release comprised 80 million or so unique TCRs obtained from HLA-typed donors.

Primers for the PCR totalled 60 Vbeta and 13 Jbeta. The authors' processing: Roughly 11 million shared chains were among approximately 80 million unique TCR beta chains counted in a later analysis. The data were produced by immunoSEQ multiplex PCR, yet TCRdb's version contains in-frame clones alone and is incomplete. That table furnishes V, J and clone size, whereas the DNA furnished D and trimming. The table has about 120,000 clones, 60% to 80% seen once. Deletions cut 0 bases from V and 3 bases from J, with 9 bases between. The CDR3 contains 14 residues. Germline values: CDR1 SEHNR, CDR2 FQNEAQ (reference sequence).

The chain recombines TRBV7-9 with TRBJ2-7, with a possible D match to TRBD2 (7 bases). This receptor was taken from a woman aged 25-40 years in good health and CMV-seropositive. Sequenced material: PBMCs. CDR3 protein: CASSLAGGGYEQYF. CDR3 DNA: TGTGCCAGCAGCTTAGCAGGGGGGGGCTACGAGCAGTACTTC.